This paragraph reports one T cell receptor (beta chain). The sample belongs to a study of blood T cell repertoires in COVID-19. Study background: COVID-19 samples from acute and convalescent phases originated in the United States, Italy and Spain.

The ends were cut back, 2 bases at V and 7 bases at J, with 18 bases in the middle. The germline V gene encodes CDR1 SGHVS and CDR2 FNYEAQ. CDR3 size: 16 residues. Original processing methods: Reference gene primer amplification gave nucleated cell count estimates. Clones were sequenced by immunoSEQ multiplex PCR, and TCRdb holds only the in-frame ones, with some missing. The V and J calls and clone size come from that table; D and trimming were worked out from the DNA. The sample comprises 59,000 or so clones, around 90% of which are singletons, and 1.6% rests with the top ten. This TCR derives from a human donor in a cohort sampled during active COVID-19. Sequenced: peripheral blood. The rearrangement uses TRBV7-6 and TRBJ2-1; the D gene is possibly TRBD2 (6 bases). The DNA for the CDR3 is TGTGCCAGCAGCTTATTCACGGGAGCGGTTCGGAATGAGCAGTTCTTC. Amino acid sequence: CASSLFTGAVRNEQFF.